A selection of T cell receptor beta chains follows, all from one sample in a study of T cell repertoires in cytomegalovirus infection. These receptors lack a known antigen. TCRdb reprocessed the reads with MiXCR, giving one entry per CDR3 protein. The sample carries 45,000 to 60,000 distinct CDR3 sequences, 20% recorded once. The specimen was CD8+ T cells from cultured PBMCs, collected from culture after CMV antigen stimulation. The origin of the receptors is a human donor in good health (CMV status not recorded). Some clones in this sample may be carry-over from other donors' samples. Each CDR3 is given with its conserved first and last residue. Each record gives: CDR3 protein, CDR3 length, J gene, V gene.

CASSLVAGTEAFF	13	TRBJ1-1	TRBV7-2
CASSGAGNTGELFF	14	TRBJ2-2	TRBV6-4
CASSLSHTGGYTF	13	TRBJ1-2	TRBV12-3/TRBV12-4
CASSRRPTDTQYF	13	TRBJ2-3	TRBV7-9
CASSPVGGWSSYEQYF	16	TRBJ2-7	TRBV5-6
CASSEHRGSADTQYF	15	TRBJ2-3	TRBV6-1
CASSSQLGEQFF	12	TRBJ2-1	TRBV7-2
CSARDLTGSSYEQYF	15	TRBJ2-7	TRBV20-1
CASRLGPGIQETQYF	15	TRBJ2-5	TRBV6-1
CASSWEGAKNIQYF	14	TRBJ2-4	TRBV7-9
CASSEFPEVSPLHF	14	TRBJ1-6	TRBV25-1
CASSAYLRQGTEAFF	15	TRBJ1-1	TRBV11-2
CASSPAGGGGHEQFF	15	TRBJ2-1	TRBV27
CASSFSLYTEAFF	13	TRBJ1-1	TRBV6-2/TRBV6-3
CASSQGLAGEGEQFF	15	TRBJ2-1	TRBV11-2
CASSLEARQETQYF	14	TRBJ2-5	TRBV5-6
CASASEASGNQPQHF	15	TRBJ1-5	TRBV7-3
CASSPPERMNTEAFF	15	TRBJ1-1	TRBV7-9
CASSQDQAALNTGELFF	17	TRBJ2-2	TRBV3-1
CASSSPRKGGNVLTF	15	TRBJ2-6	TRBV11-2
CAISAASGADTQYF	14	TRBJ2-3	TRBV10-3
CASSANLDRGTITGELFF	18	TRBJ2-2	TRBV9